This T cell receptor beta chain was recorded in a study of T cell clones after liver transplantation (dated by TCRdb to the late 2010s). With regard to the full study: The samples were obtained from ITN030ST, a randomized trial that attempted immunosuppression withdrawal within 2 years after liver transplantation. Donor-reactive T cell clones were identified by TCRbeta sequencing following a pre-transplant mixed lymphocyte reaction and were subsequently tracked in post-transplant blood. Third party-reactive TCRbeta sequences from pre-transplant MLRs were also identified as an antigen-independent comparator for donor-reactive sequences. Three of the eight recipients were HCV-positive; the others were transplanted for non-autoimmune, non-viral indications. Until randomization at 12-24 months post-transplant, subjects were given standard immunosuppression, with no induction therapy. To count as tolerant, a recipient had to stay completely off immunosuppression for at least one year without liver enzymes climbing beyond twice the upper limit of normal. Blood samples were collected pre-transplant, pre-randomization before withdrawal, and post-randomization after either complete withdrawal or failed withdrawal. A cohort of 8 liver transplant recipients was studied, of whom 3 were classified as tolerant and 5 as non-tolerant.

Frozen genomic DNA underwent high-throughput TCRbeta CDR3 sequencing by immunoSEQ, including PCR amplification, mapping, bias correction and internal controls. Under the source paper's analysis protocol: Only productive rearrangements were retained, and each unique TCRbeta sequence was defined by its CDR3 nucleotide sequence together with its V and J gene. For a sequence to be called donor-reactive, it needed a frequency of at least 0.01% and at least 5-fold expansion in CFSE-low cells compared with unstimulated pre-transplant cells. Minimum frequency thresholds were set for each subject based on the unstimulated sample with the lowest template count, ensuring at least 90% detection power. Jensen-Shannon divergence between the top 1000 TCRbeta sequences after and before transplant was used to measure repertoire turnover. Changes in detection of donor-reactive sequences were tested with two-sided Fisher's exact tests. This immuneACCESS table, as held by TCRdb, lists in-frame sequences with V and J called but not all clones. Of the missing ones, under half trace to an unresolved V gene in checked studies; the others have no known cause. D and trimming were read from the DNA, whereas the V and J calls and clone size are those reported in that table. This sample comprises roughly 62,000 clones, less than 85% of them detected only once. About 2.6% of the sample belongs to the ten largest clones.

For CDR1 and CDR2, the germline V gene (reference sequence) lists MNHNY and SVGAGI. V lost 5 bases and J lost 1 base; the stretch between them is 16 bases long. The CDR3 numbers 16 residues from cysteine through phenylalanine. CDR3 DNA is the only sequence kept; it has 48 bases, read in frame from the first base. The investigation overall reported the following: Low numbers of available donor cells limited the measurable donor-reactive repertoire in a couple of subjects. After accounting for repertoire turnover, donor-reactive detection was significantly reduced in 7 of 8 subjects for CD4 and 8 of 8 for CD8. Donor-reactive sequences declined more than third party-reactive ones, suggesting partial antigen-specific deletion unrelated to withdrawal success. In 5 of 8 subjects, circulating donor-reactive CD4 TCRbeta sequences decreased significantly after transplant, regardless of tolerance or HCV status. Because allograft tissue specimens were not available, migration of donor-reactive T cells into the graft, rather than deletion, may have occurred. Conclusions were preliminary, limited by small, heterogeneous patient numbers and non-standardized post-transplant time points.

Regarding this clone: Its antigen is still unknown. No qualities accompany the bases; no much larger clone lies one base away.

Thawed unstimulated PBMCs were stained for CD3, CD4 and CD8 and FACS-sorted into CD3+CD4+ and CD3+CD8+ populations. All 8 studied subjects were randomized to withdrawal of immunosuppression. The Qiagen DNeasy Blood and Tissue Kit was used for isolation of genomic DNA. This chain is built from TRBV6-6 and TRBJ2-3; the D gene is perhaps TRBD1, on 5 matching bases. The specimen comprised CD4+ T cells from blood, sampled at the approximately 16-month timepoint. The sequence was obtained from a human patient who received a liver transplant. After transplantation, some T cells may belong to the graft donor instead of the recipient. In nucleotides, the sequence is TGTGCCAGCAGTCAAGGTCTAGGGGTTGGCACAGATACGCAGTATTTT. Translated, it gives CASSQGLGVGTDTQYF.